This T cell receptor beta chain came from a study of blood T cell repertoires in COVID-19. As concerns this clone: Additional DNA sequences in this sample encode the identical CDR3.

Germline V gene lookup returns CDR1 MNHEY and CDR2 SVGAGI. This CDR3 has 13 amino acids. V lost 6 bases, J lost 0 bases, and 8 bases lay in between. Original data processing: Reference gene primer amplification yielded estimated nucleated cell counts. This table comes from immunoSEQ multiplex PCR, and its TCRdb copy is limited to in-frame clones, with some not included. That table supplies the V and J calls and clone size; D and trimming were determined from the DNA. The sample holds 350,000 to 450,000 clones, 85% seen once. The chain joins TRBV6-5 to TRBJ1-1; no reliable D call. Sequenced material: peripheral blood. This TCR derives from a woman aged 18-30 years with acute or convalescent COVID-19. In nucleotides, the CDR3 is TGTGCCAGCAGGCTCAGTTTGAACACTGAAGCTTTCTTT. Translating it yields CASRLSLNTEAFF.